This T cell receptor beta chain was recorded in a study of blood T cell repertoires in COVID-19. Germline trimming cut 6 bases from V and 7 bases from J; bases unmatched to any gene: 10. In germline, CDR1 is LGHNA, CDR2 YNFKEQ. This CDR3 spans 16 amino acids. With respect to this clone: Other DNA sequences in this specimen translate into the identical CDR3.

TCRdb's table, derived via immunoSEQ multiplex PCR, lists solely in-frame clones and lacks some. The data show about 230,000 clones, 80% to 85% seen once. Input material: peripheral blood. The chain is built from TRBV4-2 and TRBJ1-6, with 9 bases aligning to TRBD1. The receptor was isolated from a man aged 50 to 59 with active or convalescent COVID-19. The DNA of the CDR3 is TGTGCCAGCAGGCTTACTGGGACAGGGAGAAATTCACCCCTCCACTTT. This codes for CASRLTGTGRNSPLHF.